This entry is about one T cell receptor (beta chain). Authors' processing steps: Reference gene primers were amplified, and this amplification served to estimate nucleated cell counts. Data came from immunoSEQ multiplex PCR; TCRdb stores just in-frame clones and leaves some out. The DNA gave D and trimming, while V, J and clone size come from that table. This table has 250,000 to 300,000 clones, less than 90% appearing once. V was clipped by 0 bases and J by 0 bases, with 16 bases between them. The length of the CDR3 is 18 residues. Germline lookup yields CDR1 SGHRS and CDR2 YFSETQ. The data are from a study of blood T cell repertoires in COVID-19. The overall study: Material from acute and convalescent COVID-19 was sourced from the United States, Italy and Spain. PBMCs, B-cell-depleted T cells, or T cells provided the cDNA or gDNA that made up the material.

The Seattle patients joined while their infection was active and were tracked longitudinally afterward. The receptor's source is a woman aged 70 to 79 with COVID-19, enrolled during active disease. The chain uses TRBV5-1 and TRBJ1-3; D call uncertain. The sample comprised peripheral blood. The chain's CDR3 is CASSLAGGYPVSGNTIYF. CDR3 DNA sequence: TGCGCCAGCAGCTTGGCGGGAGGGTACCCCGTCTCTGGAAACACCATATATTTT.